The 31 T cell receptor beta chains in this list originate from one sample, sequenced in a study of T cell repertoires in cytomegalovirus infection (dated by TCRdb to between 2018 and 2021). In light of the paper, this sample's treatment or condition label describes: in vitro stimulation with specific CMV peptide epitopes to enrich CMV-specific T cells. Reads for this sample came from an Illumina HiSeq 1500. The raw public reads went through TCRdb reprocessing: fastp at Q25, MiXCR clone calling, in-frame beta chains kept. Each CDR3 protein appears once, grouped with its most common genes and DNA. This sample comprises approximately 990,000 distinct CDR3 sequences, around 32% of them detected only once. The biggest ten clones account for 13% of the sample. The antigens of these receptors remain unknown. Material: cultured CD8+ T cells from PBMCs, obtained from culture after CMV antigen stimulation. These receptors came from a human donor in good health (CMV status not recorded). Some clones in this sample may be carry-over from other donors' samples.

This CDR3 reads CATSRVPGTKLFF. The CDR3 region has the DNA TGTGCCACCAGCAGAGTTCCGGGTACAAAACTGTTTTTT. The V and J genes are TRBV15 and TRBJ1-4; D remains unclear. This CDR3 is built from 13 residues. Germline V gene data show CDR1 as LNHNV and CDR2 as YYDKDF (reference sequence). V lost 1 base and J lost 10, with 10 bases in between.

This clonotype occurred once. The chain combines TRBV9 with TRBJ2-5; D possibly corresponds to TRBD1 (6 bases). This CDR3 region has 14 residues. The germline V gene encodes CDR1 SGDLS and CDR2 YYNGEE. V gave up 1 base and J gave up 2 bases, with 9 bases separating them. Written as DNA, the CDR3 is TGTGCCAGCAGCGTAACAGGGAGACAAGAGACCCAGTACTTC. Its translation is CASSVTGRQETQYF. Full variable domain (outside the CDR3, taken from reference TRBV9 and TRBJ2-5): DSGVTQTPKHLITATGQRVTLRCSPRSGDLSVYWYQQSLDQGLQFLIQYYNGEERAKGNILERFSAQQFPDLHSELNLSSLELGDSALYFCASSVTGRQETQYFGPGTRLLVL.

The rearrangement uses TRBV27 and TRBJ2-7; either TRBD1 or TRBD2 may supply D (5 bases each). Germline CDR1 and CDR2: MNHEY and SMNVEV (reference sequence). The CDR3 length is 14 residues. Trimming removed 3 bases at V and 3 bases at J, with 12 bases between. CDR3 in DNA: TGTGCCAGCAGTTTTCTGGGACCTGGCTACGAGCAGTACTTC. Its protein is CASSFLGPGYEQYF.

The gene calls are TRBV20-1 and TRBJ2-7; 7 positions match TRBD1. J was trimmed by 6 bases and V by 4 bases; bases with no gene match: 9. The germline V gene has CDR1 DFQATT and CDR2 SNEGSKA (reference sequence). CDR3 size: 13 residues. CDR3 residues: CSATTTGSPEQYV. CDR3 coding DNA: TGCAGTGCTACTACGACAGGGTCACCCGAGCAGTACGTC.

This clonotype came up many times. V gene TRBV7-9 combines with J gene TRBJ1-5; 11 nucleotides match TRBD1. CDR1 and CDR2 from the germline V gene are SEHNR and FQNEAQ (reference sequence). With 5 bases clipped from V and 6 bases from J, the junction kept 9 bases outside the gene matches. CDR3 length: 16 amino acids. The CDR3 sequence is CASSPGTGGFVQPQHF. The CDR3 coding sequence is TGTGCCAGCAGCCCGGGGACAGGGGGTTTTGTTCAGCCCCAGCATTTT.

The rearrangement joins TRBV6-6 to TRBJ1-2, with D unclear. Germline CDR1 is MNHNY and CDR2 is SVGAGI (reference sequence). V lost 2 bases to trimming and J lost 8 bases, with 18 bases between them. The CDR3 length is 15 residues. The CDR3 sequence: CASSYVAGVGKGYTF. The CDR3 nucleotides are TGTGCCAGCAGTTACGTGGCCGGAGTGGGAAAAGGCTACACCTTC.

This clonotype was counted ten times or more. The chain uses TRBV7-2 and TRBJ1-2, with TRBD1 matching over 7 bases. V shed 5 bases, J shed 3 bases, and the junction held 6 bases outside the gene matches. The CDR3 loop spans 14 amino acids. The germline CDR1 and CDR2 sequences are SGHTA and FQGNSA. CDR3 residues: CASSKGQTDYGYTF. The CDR3 coding sequence is TGTGCCAGCAGCAAGGGACAGACCGACTATGGCTACACCTTC. The complete variable domain, with remaining parts taken from reference TRBV7-2 and TRBJ1-2, reads GAGVSQSPSNKVTEKGKDVELRCDPISGHTALYWYRQSLGQGLEFLIYFQGNSAPDKSGLPSDRFSAERTGGSVSTLTIQRTQQEDSAVYLCASSKGQTDYGYTFGSGTRLTVV.

This clonotype was seen only a few times. V gene TRBV3-1 combines with J gene TRBJ2-5; D possibly uses TRBD1 or TRBD2 (6 bases each). V lost 1 base and J lost 5, with 11 bases in between. The CDR3 extends over 14 amino acids. The germline CDR1 and CDR2 sequences are LGHDT and YNNKEL (reference sequence). The CDR3 region has the DNA TGTGCCAGCAGCCAAGTTCAGGGGAGGGAGACCCAGTACTTC. It is translated as CASSQVQGRETQYF.

J is TRBJ2-1 and V is TRBV20-1; 9 bases match TRBD1. This CDR3 region has 14 residues. CDR1 DFQATT and CDR2 SNEGSKA come from the germline V gene (reference sequence). Trimming at V came to 6 bases and at J to 5 bases, leaving 8 bases not matched to a gene. The CDR3 coding sequence is TGCAGTGCCAAGCCGGGACAGGGTCACAATGAGCAGTTCTTC. Protein: CSAKPGQGHNEQFF.

About this clonotype: Compared with germline, one end of the junction differs, possibly owing to a read error. The chain joins TRBV4-3 to TRBJ1-2, with 9 bases aligning to TRBD1. In germline, CDR1 is LGHNA, CDR2 YSLEER. This CDR3 is built from 14 residues. The CDR3 is CTSSQDRGDYGYTF. Here the CDR3 DNA reads TGCACCAGCAGCCAAGACAGGGGGGACTATGGCTACACCTTC.

The chain is built from TRBV10-3 and TRBJ1-2; 7 nucleotides align to TRBD1. Germline V gives CDR1 ENHRY, CDR2 SYGVKD. This CDR3 region has 13 residues. Trimming took 7 bases from V and 4 from J; bases not matched to a gene: 6. The CDR3 region has the DNA TGTGCCATCAACACGGGACAGTTCTATGGCTACACCTTC. Translating it yields CAINTGQFYGYTF.

With respect to this clonotype: Given the absence of the conserved phenylalanine or tryptophan at the CDR3 end, a read error is likely. The rearrangement links TRBV2 to TRBJ1-1; D is perhaps TRBD1 (5 bases). Germline V gives CDR1 SNHLY, CDR2 FYNNEI. The CDR3 is 11 residues long. Trimming took off 10 bases at V and 3 bases at J, with 9 bases between the two ends. CDR3 loop: CATRAYTEAFS. For the CDR3, the DNA is TGTGCCACCAGGGCTTACACTGAAGCTTTCTCT.

A few counts support this clonotype. The rearrangement joins TRBV4-1 to TRBJ2-1, with D hard to call. The CDR3 is 15 residues long. V was shortened by 1 base and J by 3 bases, with 10 bases between the two germline ends. CDR1 MGHRA and CDR2 YSYEKL come from the germline V gene. The CDR3 nucleotides read TGCGCCAGCAGCCAAGTTCTGGACGGCTACAATGAGCAGTTCTTC. Its translation: CASSQVLDGYNEQFF.

This clonotype was seen only a few times. The chain joins TRBV28 to TRBJ2-2; tentative D call: TRBD2 (7 bases). V lost 4 bases and J lost 5, with 11 bases in between. CDR3 length equals 14 residues. In germline, CDR1 is MDHEN, CDR2 SYDVKM. The CDR3 protein is CASSWTAGTGELFF. The CDR3 DNA follows: TGTGCCAGCAGTTGGACAGCGGGGACCGGGGAGCTGTTTTTT.

This clonotype appeared a few times. The rearrangement uses TRBV10-3 and TRBJ2-2; weak D call: TRBD1 (5 bases). Per the germline V gene, CDR1 is ENHRY and CDR2 is SYGVKD. The CDR3 loop spans 12 amino acids. V lost 6 bases, J lost 7 bases, and 9 bases lay in between. The DNA for the CDR3 is TGTGCCATCAGCCGACAGAACGGGGAGCTGTTTTTT. Encoded protein: CAISRQNGELFF.

V usage is TRBV7-9 and J usage is TRBJ2-7, with D possibly called TRBD1 or TRBD2 (6 bases each). The V end was cut by 1 base, the J end by 0 bases, with 16 bases between. CDR1 SEHNR and CDR2 FQNEAQ come from the germline V gene (reference sequence). This CDR3 comprises 17 residues. In DNA, the CDR3 is TGTGCCAGCAGCTTAGGTGGGGGGCGGTCTATCTCCTACGAGCAGTACGTC. Amino acids: CASSLGGGRSISYEQYV.

This chain links TRBV27 with TRBJ1-2; D not certain. Trimming removed 5 bases at V and 5 bases at J, with 12 bases between. The CDR3 is made up of 13 amino acids. Germline CDR1 is MNHEY and CDR2 is SMNVEV (reference sequence). The chain's CDR3 is CASSGPEEYGYTF. In nucleotides, the CDR3 is TGTGCCAGCAGTGGCCCGGAGGAGTATGGCTACACCTTC.

This clonotype was seen only a few times. The V call is TRBV6-2 or TRBV6-3, the J call TRBJ2-5; 7 bases are shared with TRBD2. Trimming removed 7 bases from V and 3 bases from J; junction bases left unmatched: 8. Looked up from germline, CDR1 is MNHEY and CDR2 is SVGEGT. The CDR3 has 14 amino acids. The CDR3 sequence: CASNTLAREETQYF. Here the CDR3 DNA reads TGTGCCAGCAATACACTAGCGAGGGAAGAGACCCAGTACTTC.

This clonotype was detected only a few times. The chain uses TRBV7-9 and TRBJ1-2; perhaps TRBD1 as D (5 bases). Germline loops: CDR1 SEHNR, CDR2 FQNEAQ (reference sequence). Trimming pared 1 base from V and 4 bases from J, leaving 22 bases between. There are 18 residues in the CDR3. CDR3 residues: CASSLVGYLVGTVYGYTF. CDR3 sequence (DNA): TGTGCCAGCAGCTTAGTCGGCTATCTGGTTGGGACGGTCTATGGCTACACCTTC.

This chain connects TRBV27 to TRBJ2-5; 9 nucleotides match TRBD2. The CDR3 extends over 17 amino acids. The V gene's germline CDR1 is MNHEY and CDR2 SMNVEV (reference sequence). Losses at the gene ends were 1 base for V and 1 base for J; bases not matched to a gene: 7. CDR3 nucleotides: TGTGCCAGCAGTTTATTAGTCCCTAGCGGGGCCCAAGAGACCCAGTACTTC. Translating it yields CASSLLVPSGAQETQYF.

A few counts support this clonotype. Written as DNA, the CDR3 is TGTGCCAGCAGCCTTAGCGGGGGGGGAAACAATGAGCAGTTCTTC. Translating gives CASSLSGGGNNEQFF. The J gene is TRBJ2-1, the V gene TRBV6-1, with TRBD2 matching over 11 bases. The germline V gene encodes CDR1 MNHNS and CDR2 SASEGT. The J segment lost 5 bases and the V segment lost 6 bases, leaving 6 bases of the junction unmatched. The CDR3 spans 15 residues.

This clonotype was found many times. The chain employs TRBV7-2 and TRBJ2-7; D possibly matches TRBD1 or TRBD2 (5 bases each). In germline, CDR1 is SGHTA, CDR2 FQGNSA. The CDR3 spans 14 residues. Trimming took 4 bases from V and 0 from J, leaving 10 bases between them. The CDR3: CASSSWDGSYEQYF. CDR3 coding DNA: TGTGCCAGCAGCTCGTGGGACGGCTCCTACGAGCAGTACTTC.

This clonotype has just a few counts. This rearrangement joins TRBV4-1 to TRBJ1-1; tentatively, D is TRBD1 (6 bases). Germline CDR1 and CDR2: MGHRA and YSYEKL. V lost 0 bases and J 0 bases, leaving 14 bases between the germline ends. CDR3 length: 17 residues. The CDR3 is CASSQDTGRYMNTEAFF. The DNA of the CDR3 is TGCGCCAGCAGCCAAGATACAGGGAGATACATGAACACTGAAGCTTTCTTT.

The chain recombines TRBV7-8 with TRBJ1-1, with unresolved D. Germline-derived CDR1 and CDR2 are SGHVS and FQNEAQ. This CDR3 region has 16 residues. Trimming cost V 1 base and J 1 base, with 13 bases left between them. The CDR3 loop reads CASSLVNTPTNTEAFF. Here the CDR3 DNA reads TGTGCCAGCAGCTTAGTAAACACCCCGACGAACACTGAAGCTTTCTTT.

In this sample, this clonotype turned up a few times. This rearrangement joins TRBV5-5 to TRBJ2-5, with D unclear. V shed 1 base and J shed 5 bases, with 9 bases lying between them. Germline V gene lookup returns CDR1 SGHKS and CDR2 YYEKEE (reference sequence). The CDR3 loop spans 13 amino acids. This CDR3 is CASSLPGWETQYF. In DNA form, the CDR3 reads TGTGCCAGCAGCTTGCCCGGATGGGAGACCCAGTACTTC.

The rearrangement links TRBV9 to TRBJ1-2; D unresolved. The CDR3 is 10 residues long. The ends were cut back, 3 bases at V and 6 bases at J, with 3 bases in the middle. Germline V gene data show CDR1 as SGDLS and CDR2 as YYNGEE. The CDR3 DNA sequence: TGTGCCAGCAGCGGGAATGGCTACACCTTC. Residues: CASSGNGYTF.

This clonotype turned up a few times. This chain joins TRBV5-5 and TRBJ1-6, with TRBD1 identical over 9 bases. The CDR3 covers 17 residues. The germline gives CDR1 SGHKS, CDR2 YYEKEE (reference sequence). The V gene end was trimmed by 2 bases and the J gene end by 4 bases; junction bases not matched to a gene: 7. The CDR3 protein is CASSFEDRGWYNSPLHF. The CDR3 nucleotides are TGTGCCAGCAGCTTTGAGGACAGGGGCTGGTATAATTCACCCCTCCACTTT.

This clonotype was detected ten times or more. The gene calls are TRBV7-8 and TRBJ1-1; D is unresolved. The CDR3 has 17 residues. The V and J ends lost 0 bases and 2 bases respectively, with 16 bases between them. CDR1 is SGHVS, CDR2 FQNEAQ, per germline. CDR3 region: CASSLASVRRPNTEAFF. The CDR3 region has the DNA TGTGCCAGCAGCTTAGCGTCGGTGCGGCGGCCTAACACTGAAGCTTTCTTT.

The chain links TRBV7-3 to TRBJ2-2; 8 bases line up with TRBD1. Trimming cost V 6 bases and J 1 base; bases outside gene matches: 4. Germline values: CDR1 SGHTA, CDR2 FQGTGA. The CDR3 runs to 15 residues. This chain's CDR3 is CASRGTGRNTGELFF. The CDR3 DNA sequence: TGTGCCAGCAGGGGGACAGGCCGGAACACCGGGGAGCTGTTTTTT.

In this sample, this clonotype turned up a few times. This chain links TRBV5-6 with TRBJ1-2; weak D call: TRBD1 (6 bases). Trimming took off 4 bases at V and 1 base at J, with 11 bases between the two ends. This CDR3 spans 14 amino acids. CDR1 is SGHDT and CDR2 is YYEEEE in the germline V gene. CDR3 sequence reads: CASSSGGSNYGYTF. For the CDR3, the DNA is TGTGCCAGCAGCAGCGGGGGCAGTAACTATGGCTACACCTTC.

This clonotype was seen many times. V is TRBV27 and J is TRBJ1-1; D gene uncertain. The ends were cut back, 0 bases at V and 0 bases at J, with 8 bases in the middle. CDR3 length: 15 amino acids. Germline V CDR1 and CDR2: MNHEY, SMNVEV (reference sequence). The CDR3 spells CASSLSPGLNTEAFF. CDR3 nucleotides: TGTGCCAGCAGTTTATCGCCCGGGTTGAACACTGAAGCTTTCTTT.